Given below is one T cell receptor beta chain in context. Antigen specificity is unknown. The record originates from a study of cytomegalovirus exposure and HLA in healthy donors. Whole-study results and caveats: The listing of 150 to 200 TCR beta chains classed them as cytomegalovirus-associated. In an earlier analysis, about 87% or about 30%: the productive usage of most TCR beta V segments. V- and J-gene trimming of TCR beta was linked (in a later analysis) to a missense DCLRE1C variant.

Trimming at V came to 5 bases and at J to 5 bases, leaving 9 bases not matched to a gene. The CDR3 has 15 residues. CDR1 and CDR2 (germline): MNHEY, SVGAGI. Researchers ran the PCR with 60 Vbeta and 13 Jbeta primers. As handled by the study authors: About 88 million unique TCR beta chains, roughly 11 million of them shared, were counted by a later analysis. Method: immunoSEQ multiplex PCR; TCRdb's copy keeps in-frame clones and lacks some. V and J calls and clone size are copied from that table; D and trimming were computed from the DNA. The sample has roughly 120,000 clones; approximately 78% are singletons.

This clonotype was sampled from a man aged 40-49 years in good health and CMV-seronegative. The chain recombines TRBV6-5 with TRBJ2-7; 10 bases are shared with TRBD1. The specimen was PBMCs. As DNA, the CDR3 is TGTGCCAGCAGTCGCGCCGGGACAGGGGCAAACGAGCAGTACTTC. Its protein product is CASSRAGTGANEQYF.